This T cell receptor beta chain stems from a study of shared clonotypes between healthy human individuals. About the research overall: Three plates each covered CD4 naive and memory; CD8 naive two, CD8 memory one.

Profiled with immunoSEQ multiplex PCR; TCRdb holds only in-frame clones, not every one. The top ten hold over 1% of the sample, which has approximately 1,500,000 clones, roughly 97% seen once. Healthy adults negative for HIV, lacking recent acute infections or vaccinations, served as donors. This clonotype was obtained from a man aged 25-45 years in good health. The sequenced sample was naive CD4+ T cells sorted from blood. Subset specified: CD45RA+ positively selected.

The CDR3 here is CASSLLPAGGLLNTGELFF. The CDR3 region has the DNA TGTGCCAGCAGTTTATTACCAGCGGGAGGCCTACTGAACACCGGGGAGCTGTTTTTT. The chain is built from TRBV27 and TRBJ2-2; 9 positions agree with TRBD2. CDR1 is MNHEY, CDR2 SMNVEV, per germline (reference sequence). The CDR3 is 19 residues long. V lost 1 base to trimming and J lost 1 base; unmatched junction nucleotides: 10.